This T cell receptor beta chain comes out of a study of cytomegalovirus exposure and HLA in healthy donors. Findings and caveats of the study: Later work showed greater clonal expansion in HLA-associated TCR beta chains than in equally common others.

PCR employed 60 Vbeta and 13 Jbeta primers. Method: immunoSEQ multiplex PCR; TCRdb's copy keeps in-frame clones and lacks some. This listing includes about 33,000 clones. Germline V gives CDR1 MGHRA, CDR2 YSYEKL. The V gene end was trimmed by 4 bases and the J gene end by 0 bases; junction bases not matched to a gene: 12. The CDR3 runs 20 residues. On this clone itself: Antigen specificity is unknown.

The gene calls are TRBV4-1 and TRBJ2-1, with TRBD2 identical over 13 bases. This receptor was obtained from a middle-aged man in good health and CMV-seronegative. Sequencing used PBMCs. In DNA, the CDR3 is TGCGCCAGCAGCCCCGGACTAGCGGGAGCTCGGCGGAGCTCCTACAATGAGCAGTTCTTC. Translation gives CASSPGLAGARRSSYNEQFF.